The 16 T cell receptor beta chains below all came from one sample that was sequenced in a study of graft-versus-host responses after intestinal transplantation. Only in-frame clones appear in the TCRdb table, and some are missing; sequencing was by immunoSEQ multiplex PCR. The sample contains more than 80,000 clones, roughly nine tenths of which appear only once. Their recognized antigens are unknown. Sequenced here: unstimulated CD4+ T cells sorted from spleen or lymph node cells, sampled before transplant. These receptors were taken from a human donor who was the organ donor for an intestinal transplant.

This sequence joins TRBV5-1 and TRBJ2-5, with D possibly being TRBD2 (6 bases). This CDR3 has 16 residues. The V gene lost 0 bases and the J gene lost 5 bases, with 17 bases spanning the gap. Germline CDR1 and CDR2: SGHRS and YFSETQ. The CDR3 DNA follows: TGCGCCAGCAGCTTGGGGACCGGGGGTCCCTCGGAGACCCAGTACTTC. It specifies CASSLGTGGPSETQYF.

This clone was detected once. The V call is TRBV6-6, the J call TRBJ2-7; TRBD1 might be the D (6 bases). With 4 bases removed from V and 0 bases from J, the gap between germline ends came to 13 bases. Germline CDR1 reads MNHNY; CDR2 reads SVGAGI (reference sequence). The CDR3 contains 15 residues. The CDR3 reads CASSFRSRGSYEQYF. CDR3 DNA sequence: TGTGCCAGCAGTTTCCGGTCCAGGGGCTCCTACGAGCAGTACTTC.

V and J are TRBV5-8 and TRBJ1-4; possible D gene TRBD1, 5 bases. CDR1 and CDR2 from the germline V gene are SGHTS and YDEGEE. The CDR3 contains 16 residues. Trimming removed 5 bases at V and 11 bases at J, with 25 bases between. CDR3 residues: CASSNRRGTPRLKLFF. CDR3 sequence (DNA): TGTGCCAGCAGTAACCGCCGGGGGACCCCGAGGCTGAAACTGTTTTTT.

The chain couples TRBV5-4 to TRBJ2-7; 16 bases match TRBD2. The ends lost 4 bases at V and 2 bases at J; junction bases unmatched: 3. The CDR3 spans 16 residues. From germline, CDR1 is SGHNT and CDR2 YYREEE (reference sequence). CDR3 residues: CASSPGTSGRAYEQYF. The CDR3 nucleotides read TGTGCCAGCAGCCCCGGGACTAGCGGGAGGGCCTACGAGCAGTACTTC.

The chain recombines TRBV7-3 with TRBJ2-2, with D uncertain. CDR3 length: 15 residues. V dropped 3 bases and J dropped 6 bases, with 14 bases sitting between them. The germline CDR1 and CDR2 sequences are SGHTA and FQGTGA. CDR3 amino acids: CASSLRPLSAGELFF. CDR3 DNA: TGTGCCAGCAGCTTGCGGCCCTTAAGTGCCGGGGAGCTGTTTTTT.

This sequence joins TRBV6-6 and TRBJ2-3, with TRBD2 matching over 7 bases. The germline V gene has CDR1 MNHNY and CDR2 SVGAGI (reference sequence). The CDR3 covers 15 residues. The ends lost 6 bases at V and 6 bases at J; junction bases unmatched: 12. CDR3 bases: TGTGCCAGCAGCCGTACTAGAGCGGGGCCGGATACGCAGTATTTT. It is translated as CASSRTRAGPDTQYF.

This chain uses TRBV7-2 with TRBJ2-3; TRBD2 matches 8 bases. This CDR3 contains 18 residues. With V trimmed by 4 bases and J by 4 bases, 16 bases remained unmatched. The germline V gene has CDR1 SGHTA and CDR2 FQGNSA. The CDR3 coding sequence is TGTGCCAGCAGCTGGGGGCAGAGGAGCGGGAGAGTCCCAGATACGCAGTATTTT. Protein product: CASSWGQRSGRVPDTQYF.

V is TRBV5-4 and J is TRBJ2-3; 14 positions agree with TRBD2. The ends lost 4 bases at V and 2 bases at J; junction bases unmatched: 3. Per germline, CDR1 SGHNT and CDR2 YYREEE (reference sequence). The CDR3 has 16 amino acids. The CDR3: CASSRGLAGATDTQYF. For the CDR3, the DNA is TGTGCCAGCAGCCGGGGACTAGCGGGAGCCACAGATACGCAGTATTTT. Full variable domain (outside the CDR3, taken from reference TRBV5-4 and TRBJ2-3): ETGVTQSPTHLIKTRGQQVTLRCSSQSGHNTVSWYQQALGQGPQFIFQYYREEENGRGNFPPRFSGLQFPNYSSELNVNALELDDSALYLCASSRGLAGATDTQYFGPGTRLTVL.

In its sample, this clone was seen once. The rearrangement links TRBV6-1 to TRBJ2-1; possibly TRBD1 for D (5 bases). Trimming took off 4 bases at V and 7 bases at J, with 17 bases between the two ends. The CDR3 extends over 15 amino acids. Looked up from germline, CDR1 is MNHNS and CDR2 is SASEGT. The CDR3 loop is CASSGKTASQNEQFF. As DNA, the CDR3 is TGTGCCAGCAGTGGCAAGACAGCGAGCCAAAATGAGCAGTTCTTC.

The chain joins TRBV6-5 to TRBJ2-7; D is unresolved. The CDR3 loop spans 11 amino acids. Germline values: CDR1 MNHEY, CDR2 SVGAGI. Trimming took off 3 bases at V and 6 bases at J, with 6 bases between the two ends. Written as DNA, the CDR3 is TGTGCCAGCAGTTATGGCGGCGAGCAGTACTTC. Encoded protein: CASSYGGEQYF.

The rearrangement joins TRBV7-2 to TRBJ1-2, with a possible D match to TRBD1 (5 bases). This CDR3 comprises 12 residues. Germline V gene sequence: CDR1 SGHTA, CDR2 FQGNSA. Trimming pared 5 bases from V and 5 bases from J, leaving 9 bases between. This CDR3 is CASSGGVYGYTF. In DNA, the CDR3 is TGTGCCAGCAGCGGAGGGGTATATGGCTACACCTTC.

The chain combines TRBV5-1 with TRBJ1-2; D is perhaps TRBD1 (5 bases). V shed 5 bases and J shed 4 bases, with 12 bases lying between them. The CDR3 is 13 amino acids. Germline assignment: CDR1 SGHRS and CDR2 YFSETQ. CDR3 in amino acids: CASRDRDFYGYTF. As DNA, the CDR3 is TGCGCCAGCAGAGACCGGGACTTCTATGGCTACACCTTC.

J is TRBJ2-5 and V is TRBV2; D remains unclear. Per the germline V gene, CDR1 is SNHLY and CDR2 is FYNNEI. CDR3 size: 13 residues. Between the trimmed V and J ends, which lost 3 bases and 1 base, there was a span of 6 bases. The CDR3 is CASSDVSQETQYF. The CDR3, as DNA: TGTGCCAGCAGTGACGTCAGCCAAGAGACCCAGTACTTC.

The V gene is TRBV6-5, the J gene TRBJ2-1, with 9 bases that match TRBD1. The CDR3 is 15 residues long. Germline lookup yields CDR1 MNHEY and CDR2 SVGAGI. J was trimmed by 9 bases and V by 6 bases; bases with no gene match: 12. This CDR3 reads CASRFWTGVDGEQFF. CDR3 DNA: TGTGCCAGCAGATTCTGGACAGGGGTAGACGGTGAGCAGTTCTTC.

This chain joins TRBV18 and TRBJ2-6; D gene ambiguous. Between the trimmed V and J ends, which lost 3 bases and 0 bases, there was a span of 6 bases. CDR1 KGHSH and CDR2 LQKENI come from the germline V gene. The CDR3 has 15 residues. The CDR3 DNA reads as TGTGCCAGCTCACCCTCACTCTCTGGGGCCAACGTCCTGACTTTC. Translated, it gives CASSPSLSGANVLTF.

The chain recombines TRBV7-6 with TRBJ2-5; 8 bases line up with TRBD2. Germline CDR1 SGHVS, CDR2 FNYEAQ. The CDR3 consists of 15 residues. V lost 5 bases, J lost 5 bases, and 10 bases stayed unmatched. Here the CDR3 reads CASSKQPSGLETQYF. CDR3 bases: TGTGCCAGCAGCAAGCAACCTAGCGGGCTGGAGACCCAGTACTTC.